Below, one TCR beta chain is given with its context. Sequenced by immunoSEQ multiplex PCR; TCRdb stores in-frame clones only, minus some. In the table there are about 150,000 clones, approximately 88% of which are singletons. The sample is drawn from a study of blood T cell repertoires in COVID-19. Germline V CDR1 and CDR2: SGHVS, FQNEAQ. This CDR3 comprises 13 residues. V shed 1 base and J shed 8 bases, with 11 bases lying between them. The sequencing sample was made of peripheral blood. The TCR comes from a human donor in a cohort sampled during active COVID-19. V gene TRBV7-8 combines with J gene TRBJ1-2; D is perhaps TRBD1 (6 bases). DNA for the CDR3: TGTGCCAGCAGCTTAGGGGGGCAGAACGGCTACACCTTC. Its translation: CASSLGGQNGYTF.